This section outlines one TCR beta chain sequence together with its context. In its sample, this clone was seen a few times. Its cognate antigen has yet to be identified. No much larger clone is present one base from it, and per-base qualities are unavailable. The germline V gene (reference sequence) provides CDR1 MNHEY and CDR2 SMNVEV. Including cysteine and phenylalanine, the CDR3 has 14 amino acids. Only the CDR3 DNA is retained, 42 bases long and in frame from the first base. Between the V and J ends, shortened by 8 bases and 1 base respectively, the junction contains 14 bases. The time point label, as the study defines it: about 28 days (+/-7) after the second vaccine dose. AZD1222 recipients with second doses at about 4 weeks or about 12 weeks were pooled, because spike-specific TCR depth and breadth did not differ between schedules. Vaccinee samples came from UK trials COV001 and COV002, including a single-blind randomized controlled phase 2/3 trial of AZD1222 (ChAdOx1 nCoV-19) in healthy adults. For TCRbeta chain sequencing, PBMC samples from trial participants were taken at day 0 and at day 28 after the second dose.

This specimen belongs to a study of T cell responses to AZD1222 COVID-19 vaccine (dated by TCRdb to the early 2020s). Study-wide context: A total of roughly 240 trial participants underwent TCR sequencing, of whom some 210 received two doses of AZD1222 and roughly 25 received two doses of the MenACWY control vaccine. Trial participants were enrolled into age subgroups of 18-55, 56-69 and 70-plus years, which contained about 160, 30 and 59 TCR-sequenced participants, respectively. On the study overall, not on this receptor specifically: Conclusions about previously exposed vaccinees are limited because only a handful of AZD1222 recipients were SARS-CoV-2 seropositive at baseline. Reportedly, almost half of the unique spike-specific TCRs recognized epitopes lying outside the regions that are mutated in the B.1.351 and B.1.1.7 variants. The whole spike protein was spanned by vaccine-associated CD4 TCRs, and dominant responses were seen in regions 160-218 and 743-854. Participants were mostly white British and included more females than males, and it was suggested by the authors that clonal diversity may have been underestimated. The 56-69-year group was small, and its depth increase did not reach significance, likely because of low power. No day 14 peak-response samples were available, so repertoires were characterized only after the peak T cell response. Spike-specific TCR breadth and depth rose significantly after two AZD1222 doses compared with day 0 and with MenACWY recipients.

The CDR3 regions of human TCRbeta chains were analyzed by immunosequencing. Processing in the source paper ran as follows. Repertoire TCRs were checked for matches against a reference library of SARS-CoV-2-specific TCRs that had been generated using the MIRA antigen-specificity platform. Breadth was defined as the fraction of unique TCRs that were SARS-CoV-2-associated. Depth was defined as the fraction of total T cells that were SARS-CoV-2-associated. Using the MIRA data, each spike-specific TCR was mapped to the spike region that the TCR reacts to and placed in a CD4 or CD8 class. Log10-transformed breadth and depth values were compared by one-way ANOVA with Sidak's multiple comparisons tests. Drawn from immuneACCESS, this table holds only the in-frame rearrangements with V and J called that TCRdb kept. Clones are partly lost; checked studies trace under half to an unresolved V gene and leave the rest unexplained. V and J calls and clone size are as listed in that table; D and trimming were resolved from the DNA. For this sample the table gives about 100,000 clones, of which about nine tenths were detected only once. Of the sample, less than 7.5% is held by the ten largest clones.

The origin of this receptor is an adult who received the AZD1222 COVID-19 vaccine. The material sequenced was peripheral blood, taken 28 days after the second AZD1222 dose. The V gene is TRBV27 and the J gene is TRBJ1-1; the D gene assignment is ambiguous. Read as DNA, the sequence is TGTGCCAGCTGTCAATTGGGCGCGAACACTGAAGCTTTCTTT. This sequence encodes CASCQLGANTEAFF.